Given below is one T cell receptor (beta chain) in context. Its antigen is still unknown. Trimming left V 2 bases short and J 9 bases short, with 4 bases between. CDR3 length: 11 amino acids. CDR1 is SGHTA and CDR2 is FQGNSA in the germline V gene. Libraries were prepared by immunoSEQ multiplex PCR; TCRdb keeps only in-frame clonotypes and omits some of them. The table includes 50,000 to 75,000 clones, over 70% detected once. This entry is derived from a study of T cell responses to AZD1222 COVID-19 vaccine. The study's findings and limits: Vaccine-associated CD4 TCRs spanned spike, dominant at 160-218 and 743-854. When two AZD1222 doses had been given, Spike-specific TCR breadth and depth rose.

The chain has TRBV7-2 and TRBJ2-2; D is ambiguous. Sequences were derived from peripheral blood, sampled on day 0 of AZD1222 vaccination. This sequence originates from an adult in good health. The DNA for the CDR3 is TGTGCCAGCAGCTTAACCTGGGAGCTGTTTTTT. As protein: CASSLTWELFF. The full variable domain, with the rest looked up from reference TRBV7-2 and TRBJ2-2, is GAGVSQSPSNKVTEKGKDVELRCDPISGHTALYWYRQSLGQGLEFLIYFQGNSAPDKSGLPSDRFSAERTGGSVSTLTIQRTQQEDSAVYLCASSLTWELFFGEGSRLTVL.